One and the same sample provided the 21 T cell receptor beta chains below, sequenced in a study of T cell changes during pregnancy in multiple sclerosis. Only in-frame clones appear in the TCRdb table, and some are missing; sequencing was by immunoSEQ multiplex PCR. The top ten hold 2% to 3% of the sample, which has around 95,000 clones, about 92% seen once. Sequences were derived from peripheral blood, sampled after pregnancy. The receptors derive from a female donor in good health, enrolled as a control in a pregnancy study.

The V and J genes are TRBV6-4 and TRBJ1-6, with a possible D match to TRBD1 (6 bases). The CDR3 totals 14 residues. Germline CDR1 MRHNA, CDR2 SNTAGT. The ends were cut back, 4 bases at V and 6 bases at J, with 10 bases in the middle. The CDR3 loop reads CASSGGQLNSPLHF. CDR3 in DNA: TGTGCCAGCAGTGGCGGACAGCTTAATTCACCCCTCCACTTT.

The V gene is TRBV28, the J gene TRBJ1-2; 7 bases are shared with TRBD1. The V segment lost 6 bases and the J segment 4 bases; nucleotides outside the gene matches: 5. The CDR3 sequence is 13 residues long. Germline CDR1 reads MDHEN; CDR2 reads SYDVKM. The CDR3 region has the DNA TGTGCCAGCAGAAAGACAGGGAGCTATGGCTACACCTTC. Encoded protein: CASRKTGSYGYTF.

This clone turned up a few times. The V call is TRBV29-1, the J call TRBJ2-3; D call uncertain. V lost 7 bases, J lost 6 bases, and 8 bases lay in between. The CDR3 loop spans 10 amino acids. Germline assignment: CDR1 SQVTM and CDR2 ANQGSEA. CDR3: CSDDLDTQYF. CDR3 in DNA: TGCAGCGATGACCTGGATACGCAGTATTTT.

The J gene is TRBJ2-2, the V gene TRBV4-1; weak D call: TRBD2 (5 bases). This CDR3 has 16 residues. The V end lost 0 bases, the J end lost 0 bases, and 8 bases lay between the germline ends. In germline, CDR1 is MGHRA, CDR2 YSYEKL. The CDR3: CASSQERTPNTGELFF. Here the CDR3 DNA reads TGCGCCAGCAGCCAAGAAAGGACTCCGAACACCGGGGAGCTGTTTTTT.

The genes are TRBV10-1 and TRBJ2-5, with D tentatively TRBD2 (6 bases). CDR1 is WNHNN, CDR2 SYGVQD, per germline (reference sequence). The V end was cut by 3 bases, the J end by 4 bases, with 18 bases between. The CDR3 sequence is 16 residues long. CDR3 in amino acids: CASSDTSTGVGETQYF. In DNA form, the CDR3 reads TGCGCCAGCAGTGATACATCTACGGGAGTGGGAGAGACCCAGTACTTC.

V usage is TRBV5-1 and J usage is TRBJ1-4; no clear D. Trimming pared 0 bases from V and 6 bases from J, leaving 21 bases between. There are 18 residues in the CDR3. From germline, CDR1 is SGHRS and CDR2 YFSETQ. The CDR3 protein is CASSLAPRFGLPDEKLFF. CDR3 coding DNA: TGCGCCAGCAGCTTGGCCCCAAGATTCGGACTTCCAGATGAAAAACTGTTTTTT.

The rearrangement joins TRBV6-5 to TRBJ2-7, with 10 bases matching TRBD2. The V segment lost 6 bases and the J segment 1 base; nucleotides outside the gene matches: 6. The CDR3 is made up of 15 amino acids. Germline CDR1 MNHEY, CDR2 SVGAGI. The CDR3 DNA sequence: TGTGCCAGCAGGAAAACTAGCGGGGATTCCTACGAGCAGTACTTC. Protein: CASRKTSGDSYEQYF.

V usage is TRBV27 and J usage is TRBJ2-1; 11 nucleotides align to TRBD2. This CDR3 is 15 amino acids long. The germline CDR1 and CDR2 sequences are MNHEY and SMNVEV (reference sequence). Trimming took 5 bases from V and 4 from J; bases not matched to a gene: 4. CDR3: CASSGSGRVYNEQFF. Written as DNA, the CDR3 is TGTGCCAGCAGTGGTAGCGGGAGGGTTTACAATGAGCAGTTCTTC.

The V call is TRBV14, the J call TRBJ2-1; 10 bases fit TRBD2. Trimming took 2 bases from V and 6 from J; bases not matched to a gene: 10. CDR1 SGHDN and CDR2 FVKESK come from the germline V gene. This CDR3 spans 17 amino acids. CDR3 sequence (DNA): TGTGCCAGCAGCCAACGGAGAACTAGCGGGATGCGCAATGAGCAGTTCTTC. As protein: CASSQRRTSGMRNEQFF.

The CDR3 protein is CASSSAPAAFF. CDR3 sequence (DNA): TGTGCCAGTAGTAGTGCCCCTGCGGCTTTCTTT. This chain uses TRBV19 with TRBJ1-1; D unclear. V gave up 4 bases and J gave up 11 bases, with 11 bases separating them. The CDR3 sequence is 11 residues long. Germline values: CDR1 LNHDA, CDR2 SQIVND (reference sequence). The entire variable domain, with the rest obtained from reference TRBV19 and TRBJ1-1, is as follows: DGGITQSPKYLFRKEGQNVTLSCEQNLNHDAMYWYRQDPGQGLRLIYYSQIVNDFQKGDIAEGYSVSREKKESFPLTVTSAQKNPTAFYLCASSSAPAAFFGQGTRLTVV.

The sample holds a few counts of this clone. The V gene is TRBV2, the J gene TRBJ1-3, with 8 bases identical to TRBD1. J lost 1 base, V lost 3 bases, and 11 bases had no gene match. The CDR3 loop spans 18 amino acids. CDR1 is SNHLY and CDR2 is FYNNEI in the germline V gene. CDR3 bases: TGTGCCAGCAGTGAGTACAGACCCAGGGGGCGATCTGGAAACACCATATATTTT. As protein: CASSEYRPRGRSGNTIYF.

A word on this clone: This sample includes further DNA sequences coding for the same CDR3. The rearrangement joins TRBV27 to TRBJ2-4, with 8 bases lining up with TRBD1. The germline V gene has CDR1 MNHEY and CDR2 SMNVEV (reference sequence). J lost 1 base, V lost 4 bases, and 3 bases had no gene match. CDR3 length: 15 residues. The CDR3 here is CASSSTGVAKNIQYF. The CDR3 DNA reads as TGTGCCAGCAGTTCGACAGGGGTGGCCAAAAACATTCAGTACTTC.

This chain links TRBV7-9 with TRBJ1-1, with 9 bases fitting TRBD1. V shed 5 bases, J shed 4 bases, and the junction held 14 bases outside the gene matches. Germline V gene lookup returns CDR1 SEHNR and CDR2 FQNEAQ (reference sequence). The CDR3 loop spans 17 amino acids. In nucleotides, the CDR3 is TGTGCCAGCAGCCACTTCCCGGGACAGGGTGCGAGCACTGAAGCTTTCTTT. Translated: CASSHFPGQGASTEAFF.

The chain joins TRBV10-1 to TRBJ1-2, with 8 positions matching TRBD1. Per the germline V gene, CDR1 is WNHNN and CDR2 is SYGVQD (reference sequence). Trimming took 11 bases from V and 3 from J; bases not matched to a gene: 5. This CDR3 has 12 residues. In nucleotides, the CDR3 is TGCGCCGGACAGGGATCGCACTATGGCTACACCTTC. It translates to CAGQGSHYGYTF.

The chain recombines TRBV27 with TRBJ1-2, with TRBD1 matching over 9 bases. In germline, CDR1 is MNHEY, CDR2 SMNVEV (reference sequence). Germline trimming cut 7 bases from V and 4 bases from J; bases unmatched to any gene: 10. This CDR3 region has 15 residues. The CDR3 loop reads CASTTADRGGYGYTF. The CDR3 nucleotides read TGTGCCAGCACAACTGCGGACAGGGGAGGCTATGGCTACACCTTC.

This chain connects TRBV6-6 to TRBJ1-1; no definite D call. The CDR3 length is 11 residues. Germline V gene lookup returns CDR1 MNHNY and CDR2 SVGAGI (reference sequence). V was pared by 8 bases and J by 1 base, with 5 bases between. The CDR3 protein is CASLANTEAFF. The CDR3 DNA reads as TGTGCCAGCTTGGCGAACACTGAAGCTTTCTTT.

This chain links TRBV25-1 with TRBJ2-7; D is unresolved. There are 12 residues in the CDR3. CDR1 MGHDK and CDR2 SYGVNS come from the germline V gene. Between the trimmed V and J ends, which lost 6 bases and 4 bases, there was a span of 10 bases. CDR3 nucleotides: TGTGCCAGCAGCCACGGTAGTTACGAGCAGTACTTC. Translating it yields CASSHGSYEQYF.

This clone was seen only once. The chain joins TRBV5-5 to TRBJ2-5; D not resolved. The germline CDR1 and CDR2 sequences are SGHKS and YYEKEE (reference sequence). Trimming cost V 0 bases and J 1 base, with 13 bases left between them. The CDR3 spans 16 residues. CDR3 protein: CASSLVPHRTQETQYF. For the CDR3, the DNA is TGTGCCAGCAGCTTGGTACCCCACAGAACCCAAGAGACCCAGTACTTC.

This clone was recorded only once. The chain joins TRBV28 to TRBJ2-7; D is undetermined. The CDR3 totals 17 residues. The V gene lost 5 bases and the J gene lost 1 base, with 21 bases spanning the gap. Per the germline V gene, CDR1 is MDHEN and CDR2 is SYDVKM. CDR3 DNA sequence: TGTGCCAGCAGTCATCTCTGGGCGAGAACAATTTCCTACGAGCAGTACTTC. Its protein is CASSHLWARTISYEQYF. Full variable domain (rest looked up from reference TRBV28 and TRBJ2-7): DVKVTQSSRYLVKRTGEKVFLECVQDMDHENMFWYRQDPGLGLRLIYFSYDVKMKEKGDIPEGYSVSREKKERFSLILESASTNQTSMYLCASSHLWARTISYEQYFGPGTRLTVT.

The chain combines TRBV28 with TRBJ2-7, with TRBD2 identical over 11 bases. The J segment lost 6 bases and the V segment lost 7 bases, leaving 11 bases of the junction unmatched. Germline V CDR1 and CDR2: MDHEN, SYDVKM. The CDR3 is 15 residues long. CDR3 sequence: CASTTIAGGQSEQYF. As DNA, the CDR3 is TGTGCCAGCACGACGATAGCGGGAGGGCAATCCGAGCAGTACTTC.

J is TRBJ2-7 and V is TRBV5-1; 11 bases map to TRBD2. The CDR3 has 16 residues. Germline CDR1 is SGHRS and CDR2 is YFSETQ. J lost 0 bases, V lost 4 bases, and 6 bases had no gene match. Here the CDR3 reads CASSPLTSGSSYEQYF. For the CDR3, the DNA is TGCGCCAGCAGCCCACTCACTAGCGGGAGCTCCTACGAGCAGTACTTC.